The rows below give T cell receptor beta chains drawn from one sample of a study. Each CDR3 protein is one row after TCRdb ran MiXCR on the RT-PCR reads. The sample records more than 600,000 distinct CDR3 sequences, approximately 15% being singletons. The material sequenced was memory CD4+ T cells from blood. These receptors all stem from a female donor in good health, serving as a healthy control. The CDR3 runs from the conserved cysteine through the conserved F or W. Each record gives: CDR3 DNA, CDR3 protein, V gene, J gene, D gene, clone size. The D gene is left open where the match is weak. Some rows have no size entry. The others give once, few or many, or a class for an expanded clone.

CDR3nt: TGCAGTGCTAGAGATGAATTGTCAGGGGGCAGGGAACTGTTTTTT
CDR3aa: CSARDELSGGRELFF
v_gene: TRBV20-1
j_gene: TRBJ1-4
d_gene: TRBD1
abundance: few

CDR3nt: TGTGCCAGCAGCTTTTATCCAGCCTTCCCGACAGGGGGGAACACTGAAGCTTTCTTT
CDR3aa: CASSFYPAFPTGGNTEAFF
v_gene: TRBV5-4
j_gene: TRBJ1-1
d_gene: TRBD1
abundance: few

CDR3nt: TGCAGTATAATAGCGCCCACCGGGAACGAGCAGTACTTC
CDR3aa: CSIIAPTGNEQYF
v_gene: TRBV20-1
j_gene: TRBJ2-7
d_gene: -
abundance: few

CDR3nt: TGTGCCAGCAGCCCTAATTTAGTAGCTGGAAACACCATATATTTT
CDR3aa: CASSPNLVAGNTIYF
v_gene: TRBV12-3/TRBV12-4
j_gene: TRBJ1-3
d_gene: -
abundance: few

CDR3nt: TGTGCCAGCACCAGCCTTGGGGTTGTCGCTGAAGCTTTCTTT
CDR3aa: CASTSLGVVAEAFF
v_gene: TRBV7-9
j_gene: TRBJ1-1
d_gene: -
abundance: -

CDR3nt: TGTGCCAGCAGCTCTTGGGGCGCGGAGACTGAAGCTTTCTTT
CDR3aa: CASSSWGAETEAFF
v_gene: TRBV7-8
j_gene: TRBJ1-1
d_gene: -
abundance: -

CDR3nt: TGTGCCAGCAGTTTATGGGGGTTTGCCTACGAGCAGTACTTC
CDR3aa: CASSLWGFAYEQYF
v_gene: TRBV28
j_gene: TRBJ2-7
d_gene: -
abundance: few

CDR3nt: TGTGCCAGCAGGGGAGAGGTCAATCAGCCCCAGCATTTT
CDR3aa: CASRGEVNQPQHF
v_gene: TRBV12-3/TRBV12-4
j_gene: TRBJ1-5
d_gene: -
abundance: -

CDR3nt: TGTGCCAGCAGCCGGCAACCAGGGGGCTCCTACGAGCAGTACTTC
CDR3aa: CASSRQPGGSYEQYF
v_gene: TRBV5-5
j_gene: TRBJ2-7
d_gene: TRBD1
abundance: few

CDR3nt: TGCGCCAGCAGCTTGCAGGTGACGGTGGACACTGAAGCTTTCTTT
CDR3aa: CASSLQVTVDTEAFF
v_gene: TRBV5-1
j_gene: TRBJ1-1
d_gene: -
abundance: -

CDR3nt: TGTGCCATCGGGGGGACTAGCGGGAGCTCCTACAATGAGCAGTTCTTC
CDR3aa: CAIGGTSGSSYNEQFF
v_gene: TRBV10-3
j_gene: TRBJ2-1
d_gene: TRBD2
abundance: once